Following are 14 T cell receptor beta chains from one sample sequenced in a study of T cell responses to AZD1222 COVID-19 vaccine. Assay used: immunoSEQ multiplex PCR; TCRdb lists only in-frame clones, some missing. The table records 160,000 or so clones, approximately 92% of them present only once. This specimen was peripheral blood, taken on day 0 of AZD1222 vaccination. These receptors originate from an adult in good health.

CDR3 region: CASSLARDYGYTF. CDR3 sequence (DNA): TGTGCCAGCAGCTTGGCCCGGGACTATGGCTACACCTTC. The chain carries TRBV5-4 and TRBJ1-2; D uncertain. V was cut by 0 bases and J by 3 bases, with 6 bases left in between. The CDR3 is 13 residues long. Germline CDR1 reads SGHNT; CDR2 reads YYREEE (reference sequence). The full variable domain, completed using reference TRBV5-4 and TRBJ1-2, is ETGVTQSPTHLIKTRGQQVTLRCSSQSGHNTVSWYQQALGQGPQFIFQYYREEENGRGNFPPRFSGLQFPNYSSELNVNALELDDSALYLCASSLARDYGYTFGSGTRLTVV.

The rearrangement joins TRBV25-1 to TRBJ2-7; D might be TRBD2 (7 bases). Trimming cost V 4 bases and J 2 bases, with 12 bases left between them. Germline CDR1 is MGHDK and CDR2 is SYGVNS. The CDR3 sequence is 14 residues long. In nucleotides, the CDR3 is TGTGCCAGCAGTGTGGGGGGGGGCCCCTACGAGCAGTACTTC. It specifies CASSVGGGPYEQYF.

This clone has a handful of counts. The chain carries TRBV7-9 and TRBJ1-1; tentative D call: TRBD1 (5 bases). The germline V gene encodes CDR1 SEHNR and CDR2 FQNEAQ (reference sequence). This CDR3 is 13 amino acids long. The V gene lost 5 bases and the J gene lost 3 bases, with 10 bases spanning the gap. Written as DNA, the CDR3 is TGTGCCAGCAGCCACCAACAGGACACTGAAGCTTTCTTT. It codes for CASSHQQDTEAFF.

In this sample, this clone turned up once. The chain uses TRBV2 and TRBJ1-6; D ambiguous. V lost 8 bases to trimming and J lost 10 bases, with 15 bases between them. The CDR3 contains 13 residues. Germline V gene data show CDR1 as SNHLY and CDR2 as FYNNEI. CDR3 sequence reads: CASCPTAPSPLHF. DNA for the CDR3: TGTGCCAGCTGTCCTACGGCCCCGTCACCCCTCCACTTT.

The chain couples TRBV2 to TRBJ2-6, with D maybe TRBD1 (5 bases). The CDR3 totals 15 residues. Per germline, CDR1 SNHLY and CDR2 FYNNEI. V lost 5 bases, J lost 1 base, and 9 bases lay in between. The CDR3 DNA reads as TGTGCCAGCAGTTTACAGGCATCTGGGGCCAACGTCCTGACTTTC. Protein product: CASSLQASGANVLTF.

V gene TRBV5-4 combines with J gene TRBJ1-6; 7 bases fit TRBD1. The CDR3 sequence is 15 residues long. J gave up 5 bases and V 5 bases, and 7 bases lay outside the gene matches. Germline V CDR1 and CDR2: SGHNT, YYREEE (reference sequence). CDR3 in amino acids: CASRSRQGDNSPLHF. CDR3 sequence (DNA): TGTGCCAGCAGAAGCCGACAGGGCGATAATTCACCCCTCCACTTT.

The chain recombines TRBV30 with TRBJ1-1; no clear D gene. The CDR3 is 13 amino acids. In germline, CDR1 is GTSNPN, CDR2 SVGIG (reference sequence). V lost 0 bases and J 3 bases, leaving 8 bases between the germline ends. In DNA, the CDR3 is TGTGCCTGGAGTGTCCGGGTGGACACTGAAGCTTTCTTT. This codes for CAWSVRVDTEAFF.

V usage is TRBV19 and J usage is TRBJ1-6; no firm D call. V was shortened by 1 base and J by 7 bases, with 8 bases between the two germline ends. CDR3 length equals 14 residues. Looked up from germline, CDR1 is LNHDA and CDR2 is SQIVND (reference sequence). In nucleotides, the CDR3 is TGTGCCAGTAGTATAGGGGAAGACAATTCACCCCTCCACTTT. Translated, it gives CASSIGEDNSPLHF.

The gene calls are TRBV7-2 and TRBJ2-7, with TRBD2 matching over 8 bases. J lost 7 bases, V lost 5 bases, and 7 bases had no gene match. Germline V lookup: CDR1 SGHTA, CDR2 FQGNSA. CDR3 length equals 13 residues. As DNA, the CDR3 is TGTGCCAGCAGCCTCGGGACTAGAGGTGAGCAGTACTTC. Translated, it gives CASSLGTRGEQYF.

The CDR3 spells CASRGTGWNEQFF. As DNA, the CDR3 is TGCGCCAGCAGGGGAACAGGGTGGAATGAGCAGTTCTTC. This chain joins TRBV5-1 and TRBJ2-1; tentative D call: TRBD1 (6 bases). The CDR3 totals 13 residues. V lost 5 bases to trimming and J lost 7 bases, with 13 bases between them. From germline, CDR1 is SGHRS and CDR2 YFSETQ. Combining the CDR3 with reference TRBV5-1 and TRBJ2-1 gives the whole variable domain KAGVTQTPRYLIKTRGQQVTLSCSPISGHRSVSWYQQTPGQGLQFLFEYFSETQRNKGNFPGRFSGRQFSNSRSEMNVSTLELGDSALYLCASRGTGWNEQFFGPGTRLTVL.

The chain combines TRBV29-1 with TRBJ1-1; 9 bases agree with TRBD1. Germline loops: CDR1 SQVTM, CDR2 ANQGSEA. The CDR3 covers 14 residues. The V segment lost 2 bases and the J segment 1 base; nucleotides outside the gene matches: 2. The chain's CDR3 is CSVERDRANTEAFF. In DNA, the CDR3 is TGCAGCGTTGAAAGGGACAGGGCGAACACTGAAGCTTTCTTT.

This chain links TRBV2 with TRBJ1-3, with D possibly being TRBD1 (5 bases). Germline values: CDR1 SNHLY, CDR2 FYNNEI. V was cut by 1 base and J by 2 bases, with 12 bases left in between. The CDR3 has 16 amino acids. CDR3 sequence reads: CASSEVPGRPGNTIYF. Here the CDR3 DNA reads TGTGCCAGCAGTGAAGTCCCGGGACGGCCTGGAAACACCATATATTTT.

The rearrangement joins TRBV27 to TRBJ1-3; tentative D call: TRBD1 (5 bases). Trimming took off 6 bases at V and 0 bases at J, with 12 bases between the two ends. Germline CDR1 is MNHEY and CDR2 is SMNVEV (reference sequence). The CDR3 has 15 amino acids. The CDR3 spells CASSRDGNSGNTIYF. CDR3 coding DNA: TGTGCCAGCAGCCGGGACGGAAACTCTGGAAACACCATATATTTT.

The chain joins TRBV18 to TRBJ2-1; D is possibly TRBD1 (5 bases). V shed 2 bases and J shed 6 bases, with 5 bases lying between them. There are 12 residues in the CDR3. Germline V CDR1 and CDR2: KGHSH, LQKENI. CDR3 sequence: CASSPGANEQFF. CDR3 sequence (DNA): TGTGCCAGCTCACCAGGGGCCAATGAGCAGTTCTTC.